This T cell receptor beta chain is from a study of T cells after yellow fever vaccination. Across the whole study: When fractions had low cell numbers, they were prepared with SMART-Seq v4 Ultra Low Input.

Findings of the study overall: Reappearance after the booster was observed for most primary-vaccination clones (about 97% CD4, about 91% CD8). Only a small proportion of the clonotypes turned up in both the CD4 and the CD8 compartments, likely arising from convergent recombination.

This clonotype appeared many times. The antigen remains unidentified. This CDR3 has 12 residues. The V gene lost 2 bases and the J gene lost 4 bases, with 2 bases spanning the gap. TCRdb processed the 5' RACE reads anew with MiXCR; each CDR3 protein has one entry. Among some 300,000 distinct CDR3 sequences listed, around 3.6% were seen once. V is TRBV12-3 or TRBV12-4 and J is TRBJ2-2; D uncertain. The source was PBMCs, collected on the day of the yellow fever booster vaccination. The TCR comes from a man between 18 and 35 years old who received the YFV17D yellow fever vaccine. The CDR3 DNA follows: TGTGCCAGCAGTTTAATCACCGGGGAGCTGTTTTTT. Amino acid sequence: CASSLITGELFF.